These 29 T cell receptor beta chains originate from one sample sequenced in a study of blood T cell repertoires in COVID-19. This table comes from immunoSEQ multiplex PCR, and its TCRdb copy is limited to in-frame clones, with some not included. Counted here are 300,000 to 400,000 clones, approximately 88% occurring once; the ten biggest clones make up roughly 1.7%. The specimen was peripheral blood. Receptors originate from a woman in her 30s with COVID-19, enrolled during active disease.

The J gene is TRBJ2-2, the V gene TRBV6-5; 7 nucleotides agree with TRBD1. The CDR3 consists of 15 residues. CDR1 and CDR2 from the germline V gene are MNHEY and SVGAGI. V dropped 6 bases and J dropped 1; count of bases not matched to a gene: 5. The CDR3 sequence: CASSLDRVNTGELFF. CDR3 bases: TGTGCCAGCAGCCTTGACAGGGTGAACACCGGGGAGCTGTTTTTT.

This clone has only one observation. The V call is TRBV7-8, the J call TRBJ2-5; 7 positions agree with TRBD1. Germline trimming cut 5 bases from V and 2 bases from J; bases unmatched to any gene: 5. In germline, CDR1 is SGHVS, CDR2 FQNEAQ. There are 14 residues in the CDR3. CDR3 coding DNA: TGTGCCAGCAGCATTCCGGGACAGCAAGAGACCCAGTACTTC. Protein product: CASSIPGQQETQYF.

The chain recombines TRBV7-9 with TRBJ1-6; D is ambiguous. The germline V and J ends were trimmed by 5 bases and 9 bases, with 14 bases remaining between them. CDR1 and CDR2 from the germline V gene are SEHNR and FQNEAQ (reference sequence). The CDR3 covers 14 residues. CDR3 nucleotide sequence: TGTGCCAGCAGCCCCAGTGTAGCCGGTTCACCCCTCCACTTT. Translated, it gives CASSPSVAGSPLHF.

The chain combines TRBV10-3 with TRBJ1-2; TRBD1 is a possible D gene (5 bases). Trimming removed 0 bases from V and 8 bases from J, with 13 bases in between. The CDR3 totals 14 residues. CDR1 ENHRY and CDR2 SYGVKD come from the germline V gene. CDR3 amino acids: CAISESQGREGYTF. The CDR3 region has the DNA TGTGCCATCAGTGAGTCGCAGGGCCGTGAGGGCTACACCTTC.

Written as DNA, the CDR3 is TGTGCCAGCTCACAGGGGGCGGACTATGGCTACACCTTC. Translating gives CASSQGADYGYTF. The rearrangement uses TRBV18 and TRBJ1-2, with TRBD1 matching over 7 bases. J was trimmed by 3 bases and V by 4 bases; bases with no gene match: 2. Germline V gives CDR1 KGHSH, CDR2 LQKENI. The CDR3 sequence is 13 residues long.

The V call is TRBV2, the J call TRBJ1-6; 7 bases fit TRBD1. Trimming took 6 bases from V and 9 from J; bases not matched to a gene: 11. The CDR3 extends over 15 amino acids. Germline assignment: CDR1 SNHLY and CDR2 FYNNEI. CDR3 DNA: TGTGCCAGCAGGGCGACAGGGACGCAAGGTTCACCCCTCCACTTT. This codes for CASRATGTQGSPLHF.

The chain links TRBV7-9 to TRBJ1-2; D is ambiguous. CDR1 SEHNR and CDR2 FQNEAQ come from the germline V gene (reference sequence). This CDR3 has 15 amino acids. The V gene lost 7 bases and the J gene lost 2 bases, with 17 bases spanning the gap. CDR3 DNA: TGTGCCAGCAACGTCGAGGGTGGACTAAACTATGGCTACACCTTC. The encoded protein is CASNVEGGLNYGYTF.

With respect to this clone: The sample has other DNA sequences that encode this CDR3 too. The gene calls are TRBV18 and TRBJ1-1; 7 nucleotides align to TRBD1. Germline CDR1 and CDR2: KGHSH and LQKENI. There are 15 residues in the CDR3. V shed 2 bases and J 2 bases; nucleotides not matched to a gene: 5. CDR3 nucleotides: TGTGCCAGCTCACCAAGGGGACAGCCTAACACTGAAGCTTTCTTT. This translates into CASSPRGQPNTEAFF. Combining the CDR3 with reference TRBV18 and TRBJ1-1 gives the whole variable domain NAGVMQNPRHLVRRRGQEARLRCSPMKGHSHVYWYRQLPEEGLKFMVYLQKENIIDESGMPKERFSAEFPKEGPSILRIQQVVRGDSAAYFCASSPRGQPNTEAFFGQGTRLTVV.

The V gene is TRBV28, the J gene TRBJ2-7; a possible D gene is TRBD1 (6 bases). CDR3 length equals 13 residues. Germline CDR1 reads MDHEN; CDR2 reads SYDVKM. Between the trimmed V and J ends, which lost 8 bases and 0 bases, there was a span of 11 bases. This chain's CDR3 is CASRTANSYEQYV. CDR3 nucleotides: TGTGCCAGCCGGACAGCGAACTCCTACGAGCAGTACGTC.

V is TRBV28 and J is TRBJ1-1, with 9 nucleotides matching TRBD1. The germline V gene has CDR1 MDHEN and CDR2 SYDVKM. Germline trimming cut 1 base from V and 5 bases from J; bases unmatched to any gene: 5. CDR3 length equals 15 residues. CDR3 coding DNA: TGTGCCAGCAGTTTATCCGGGACAGGGAAAACTGAAGCTTTCTTT. The encoded protein is CASSLSGTGKTEAFF.

This sequence joins TRBV6-6 and TRBJ1-5, with D unclear. The CDR3 extends over 12 amino acids. Trimming removed 2 bases from V and 16 bases from J, with 15 bases in between. The germline gives CDR1 MNHNY, CDR2 SVGAGI (reference sequence). The DNA of the CDR3 is TGTGCCAGCAGTTACGACAACACAAAGAGCCATTTT. It translates to CASSYDNTKSHF.

The chain combines TRBV24-1 with TRBJ2-2; perhaps TRBD2 as D (7 bases). CDR1 KGHDR and CDR2 SFDVKD come from the germline V gene. The CDR3 spans 14 residues. V shed 9 bases and J shed 6 bases, with 16 bases lying between them. The CDR3 protein is CATHEGRGSGELFF. CDR3 bases: TGTGCCACCCACGAAGGGAGGGGGTCCGGGGAGCTGTTTTTT.

The chain uses TRBV4-1 and TRBJ1-2, with 7 bases identical to TRBD1. CDR1 is MGHRA, CDR2 YSYEKL, per germline. There are 14 residues in the CDR3. Trimming at V came to 2 bases and at J to 8 bases, leaving 8 bases not matched to a gene. CDR3 nucleotides: TGCGCCAGCAGCCAAAAGACAGGGCCTTGGGGCTACACCTTC. It yields the protein CASSQKTGPWGYTF.

The chain recombines TRBV11-2 with TRBJ2-3; 12 nucleotides line up with TRBD2. The CDR3 has 16 amino acids. Trimming removed 5 bases from V and 4 bases from J; junction bases left unmatched: 7. The V gene's germline CDR1 is SGHAT and CDR2 FQNNGV. The chain's CDR3 is CASSTLAGGPADTQYF. In DNA form, the CDR3 reads TGTGCCAGCAGCACCCTAGCGGGGGGGCCGGCAGATACGCAGTATTTT.

V gene TRBV2 combines with J gene TRBJ1-2, with 9 nucleotides matching TRBD1. There are 15 residues in the CDR3. Germline CDR1 reads SNHLY; CDR2 reads FYNNEI. V trimming: 3 bases; J trimming: 4 bases; junction bases outside the gene matches: 6. The CDR3 coding sequence is TGTGCCAGCAGTGATCACCAGGGACAGGGCTATGGCTACACCTTC. This translates into CASSDHQGQGYGYTF.

The chain uses TRBV7-2 and TRBJ1-2; 9 nucleotides match TRBD1. The V gene's germline CDR1 is SGHTA and CDR2 FQGNSA. J was trimmed by 3 bases and V by 8 bases; bases with no gene match: 7. The CDR3 contains 14 residues. CDR3 in DNA: TGTGCCAGCTCCCCGACAGGGGGTCACTATGGCTACACCTTC. Its protein product is CASSPTGGHYGYTF.

The sample holds one count of this clone. The chain joins TRBV19 to TRBJ1-5; TRBD1 is a possible D gene (5 bases). This CDR3 spans 15 amino acids. From germline, CDR1 is LNHDA and CDR2 SQIVND (reference sequence). V lost 4 bases, J lost 6 bases, and 16 bases lay in between. CDR3 protein: CASSSGTRGRQPQHF. The DNA of the CDR3 is TGTGCCAGTAGTAGCGGGACTCGGGGACGTCAGCCCCAGCATTTT.

This sequence joins TRBV30 and TRBJ1-1, with a possible D match to TRBD1 (6 bases). CDR3 size: 14 residues. V was clipped by 4 bases and J by 6 bases, with 18 bases between them. Germline CDR1 and CDR2: GTSNPN and SVGIG (reference sequence). This CDR3 reads CAWNPDSVLAEAFF. The DNA for the CDR3 is TGTGCCTGGAATCCGGACAGCGTTCTCGCTGAAGCTTTCTTT.

The chain is built from TRBV5-8 and TRBJ1-4; 8 bases agree with TRBD1. Germline lookup yields CDR1 SGHTS and CDR2 YDEGEE. V shed 0 bases and J 1 base; nucleotides not matched to a gene: 2. The CDR3 loop spans 16 amino acids. The CDR3, as DNA: TGTGCCAGCAGCTTGGGGGACAGGAGAACTAATGAAAAACTGTTTTTT. It codes for CASSLGDRRTNEKLFF.

The gene calls are TRBV21-1 and TRBJ2-7; the table's D call, TRBD2, was not checked against the DNA. TRBV21-1 is flagged as a pseudogene. CDR3 size: 13 residues. This chain's CDR3 is CASSKACGYEQYF. CDR3 nucleotide sequence: TGTGCCAGCAGCAAAGCTTGCGGCTACGAGCAGTACTTC.

V gene TRBV6-6 combines with J gene TRBJ1-2; D might be TRBD1 (6 bases). This CDR3 comprises 13 residues. Between the trimmed V and J ends, which lost 7 bases and 12 bases, there was a span of 21 bases. The germline gives CDR1 MNHNY, CDR2 SVGAGI (reference sequence). CDR3 DNA sequence: TGTGCCAGCAAACTAGAGACACAGGGTGAGGACACCTTC. Translating it yields CASKLETQGEDTF.

V is TRBV19 and J is TRBJ1-6; 9 bases align to TRBD1. This CDR3 region has 14 residues. V shed 5 bases and J 6 bases; nucleotides not matched to a gene: 2. Germline V gene lookup returns CDR1 LNHDA and CDR2 SQIVND (reference sequence). CDR3 DNA: TGTGCCAGTAGTTGGACAGGGGCTAATTCACCCCTCCACTTT. Protein sequence: CASSWTGANSPLHF.

The chain has TRBV2 and TRBJ1-5; D is perhaps TRBD1 (6 bases). This CDR3 is built from 15 residues. Per the germline V gene, CDR1 is SNHLY and CDR2 is FYNNEI. V lost 6 bases, J lost 0 bases, and 12 bases lay in between. Written as DNA, the CDR3 is TGTGCCAGCAGCACACAGGGCTTTAGCAATCAGCCCCAGCATTTT. This translates into CASSTQGFSNQPQHF.

This chain joins TRBV10-3 and TRBJ2-7, with D tentatively TRBD1 (5 bases). Germline V gene sequence: CDR1 ENHRY, CDR2 SYGVKD. The CDR3 extends over 13 amino acids. V was trimmed by 4 bases and J by 3 bases, leaving 10 bases between them. Here the CDR3 reads CAISAADSYEQYV. CDR3 sequence (DNA): TGTGCCATCAGTGCAGCAGACAGCTACGAGCAGTACGTC.

This clone turned up a few times. The chain carries TRBV7-9 and TRBJ2-1, with 10 positions matching TRBD1. This CDR3 is built from 15 residues. Germline trimming cut 5 bases from V and 4 bases from J; bases unmatched to any gene: 5. Per germline, CDR1 SEHNR and CDR2 FQNEAQ (reference sequence). The chain's CDR3 is CASSRGQGIYNEQFF. CDR3 in DNA: TGTGCCAGCAGCCGGGGACAGGGGATTTACAATGAGCAGTTCTTC.

V usage is TRBV6-5 and J usage is TRBJ1-5; possibly TRBD1 for D (6 bases). Trimming shortened V by 10 bases and J by 5 bases, and 18 bases separated the two germline ends. This CDR3 has 14 residues. Germline-derived CDR1 and CDR2 are MNHEY and SVGAGI. In nucleotides, the CDR3 is TGTGCCACCACCCCAGGGGATGGTCATCAGCCCCAGCATTTT. Protein product: CATTPGDGHQPQHF.

The DNA of the CDR3 is TGTGCCAGCTCCACCTCGGATCAGGACAGGGCGGGTGAAAAACTGTTTTTT. It translates to CASSTSDQDRAGEKLFF. The chain combines TRBV18 with TRBJ1-4, with TRBD1 identical over 8 bases. Germline V gene sequence: CDR1 KGHSH, CDR2 LQKENI. There are 17 residues in the CDR3. V shed 6 bases and J 7 bases; nucleotides not matched to a gene: 16.

The chain links TRBV3-1 (or the pseudogene TRBV3-2) to TRBJ1-1; D gene unclear. Germline V lookup: CDR1 LGHDT, CDR2 YNNKEL (reference sequence). The germline V and J ends were trimmed by 3 bases and 0 bases, with 8 bases remaining between them. The CDR3 totals 14 residues. The CDR3 region has the DNA TGTGCCAGCAGCCAGCAACAGATGAACACTGAAGCTTTCTTT. The encoded protein is CASSQQQMNTEAFF.

There are a few counts of this clone. The J gene is TRBJ2-7, the V gene TRBV4-1; a possible D gene is TRBD1 (5 bases). The V end was cut by 1 base, the J end by 3 bases, with 10 bases between. The CDR3 is 14 amino acids. Germline values: CDR1 MGHRA, CDR2 YSYEKL. The CDR3 coding sequence is TGCGCCAGCAGCCAAGTGGCAGGGATCTACGAGCAGTACTTC. This encodes CASSQVAGIYEQYF.